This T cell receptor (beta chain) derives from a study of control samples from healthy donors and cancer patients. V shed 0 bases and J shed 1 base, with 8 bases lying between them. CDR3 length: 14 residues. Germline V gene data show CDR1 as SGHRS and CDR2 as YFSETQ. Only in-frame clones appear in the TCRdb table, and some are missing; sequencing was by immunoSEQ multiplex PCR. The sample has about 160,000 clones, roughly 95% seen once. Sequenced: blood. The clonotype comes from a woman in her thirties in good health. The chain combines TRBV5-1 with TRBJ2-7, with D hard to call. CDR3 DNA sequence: TGCGCCAGCAGCTTGGAACTGATGTCCTACGAGCAGTACTTC. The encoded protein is CASSLELMSYEQYF.